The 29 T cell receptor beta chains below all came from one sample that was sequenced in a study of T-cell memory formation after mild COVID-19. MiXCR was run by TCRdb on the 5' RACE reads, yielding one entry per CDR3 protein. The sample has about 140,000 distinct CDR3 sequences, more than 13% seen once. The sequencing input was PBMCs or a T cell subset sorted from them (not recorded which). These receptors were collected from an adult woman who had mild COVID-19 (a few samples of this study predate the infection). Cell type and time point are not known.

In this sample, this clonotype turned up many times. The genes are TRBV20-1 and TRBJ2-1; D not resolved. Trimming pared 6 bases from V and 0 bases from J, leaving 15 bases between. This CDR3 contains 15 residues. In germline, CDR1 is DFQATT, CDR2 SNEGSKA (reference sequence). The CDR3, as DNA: TGCAGTGCCCCTAAGGACGGCAGCTCCTACAATGAGCAGTTCTTC. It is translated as CSAPKDGSSYNEQFF.

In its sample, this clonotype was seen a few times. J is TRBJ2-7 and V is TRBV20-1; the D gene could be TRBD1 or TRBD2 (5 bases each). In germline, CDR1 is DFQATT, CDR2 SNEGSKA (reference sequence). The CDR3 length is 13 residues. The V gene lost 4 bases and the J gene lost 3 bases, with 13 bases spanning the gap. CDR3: CSATGRNHYEQYF. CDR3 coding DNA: TGCAGTGCTACGGGACGCAACCACTACGAGCAGTACTTC.

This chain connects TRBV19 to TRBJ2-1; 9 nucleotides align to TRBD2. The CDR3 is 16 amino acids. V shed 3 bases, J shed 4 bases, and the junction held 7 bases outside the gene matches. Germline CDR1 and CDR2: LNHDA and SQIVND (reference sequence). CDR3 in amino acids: CASSMEVAGAYNEQFF. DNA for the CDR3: TGTGCCAGTAGTATGGAGGTAGCGGGGGCATACAATGAGCAGTTCTTC.

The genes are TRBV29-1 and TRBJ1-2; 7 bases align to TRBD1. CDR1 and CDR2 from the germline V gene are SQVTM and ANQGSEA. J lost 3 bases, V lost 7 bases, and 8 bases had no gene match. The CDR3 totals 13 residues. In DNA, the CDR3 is TGCAGCGCCCAGGGGGTGGAGGACTATGGCTACACCTTC. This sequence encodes CSAQGVEDYGYTF.

CDR3 region: CASSPRVTGGTNTQYF. CDR3 bases: TGTGCCAGCTCACCACGGGTGACAGGGGGAACCAATACGCAGTATTTT. This chain links TRBV18 with TRBJ2-3; 9 positions agree with TRBD1. Looked up from germline, CDR1 is KGHSH and CDR2 is LQKENI. This CDR3 region has 16 residues. V lost 1 base and J lost 7; bases outside the gene matches: 9.

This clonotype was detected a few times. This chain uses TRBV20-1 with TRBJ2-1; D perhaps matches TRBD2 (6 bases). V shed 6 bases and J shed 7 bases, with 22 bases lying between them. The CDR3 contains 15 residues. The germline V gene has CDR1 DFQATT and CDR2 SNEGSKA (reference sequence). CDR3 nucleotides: TGCAGTGCCAGGACCGGGACTGAGGGTTGGAATGAGCAGTTCTTC. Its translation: CSARTGTEGWNEQFF.

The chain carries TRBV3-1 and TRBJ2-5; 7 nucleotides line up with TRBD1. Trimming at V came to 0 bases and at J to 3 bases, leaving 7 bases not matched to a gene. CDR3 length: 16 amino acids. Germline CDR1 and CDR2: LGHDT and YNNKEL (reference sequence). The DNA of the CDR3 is TGTGCCAGCAGCCAAGAGGTGACAGGGTGGAAAGAGACCCAGTACTTC. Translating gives CASSQEVTGWKETQYF.

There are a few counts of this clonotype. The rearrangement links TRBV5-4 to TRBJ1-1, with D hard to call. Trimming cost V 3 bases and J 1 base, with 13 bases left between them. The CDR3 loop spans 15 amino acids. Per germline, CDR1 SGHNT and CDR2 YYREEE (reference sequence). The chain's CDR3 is CASSSVLLGNTEAFF. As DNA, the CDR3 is TGTGCCAGCAGCTCCGTCCTCCTAGGGAACACTGAAGCTTTCTTT.

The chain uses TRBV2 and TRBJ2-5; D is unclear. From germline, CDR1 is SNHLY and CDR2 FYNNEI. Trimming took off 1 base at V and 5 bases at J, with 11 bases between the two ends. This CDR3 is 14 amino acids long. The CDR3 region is CASSEVVRPETQYF. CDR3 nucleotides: TGTGCCAGCAGTGAAGTAGTCAGGCCGGAGACCCAGTACTTC.

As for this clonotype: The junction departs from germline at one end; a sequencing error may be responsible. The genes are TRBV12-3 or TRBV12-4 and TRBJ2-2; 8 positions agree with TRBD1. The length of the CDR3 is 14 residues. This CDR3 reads CASSVAGGPGELFF. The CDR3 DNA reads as TGTGCCAGCAGTGTAGCAGGGGGCCCCGGGGAGCTGTTTTTT.

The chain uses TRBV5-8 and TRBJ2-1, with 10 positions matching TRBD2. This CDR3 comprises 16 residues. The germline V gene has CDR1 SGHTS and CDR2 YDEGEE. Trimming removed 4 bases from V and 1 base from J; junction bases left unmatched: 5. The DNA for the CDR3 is TGTGCCAGCAGCGTCACACTAGCGGGATCCTACAATGAGCAGTTCTTC. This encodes CASSVTLAGSYNEQFF.

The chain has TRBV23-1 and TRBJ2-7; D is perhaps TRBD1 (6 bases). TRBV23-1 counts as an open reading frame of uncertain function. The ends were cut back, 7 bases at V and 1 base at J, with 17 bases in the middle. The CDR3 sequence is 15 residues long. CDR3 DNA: TGCGCCAGCATAGGTCCCAGGACAGAATCCTACGAGCAGTACTTC. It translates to CASIGPRTESYEQYF.

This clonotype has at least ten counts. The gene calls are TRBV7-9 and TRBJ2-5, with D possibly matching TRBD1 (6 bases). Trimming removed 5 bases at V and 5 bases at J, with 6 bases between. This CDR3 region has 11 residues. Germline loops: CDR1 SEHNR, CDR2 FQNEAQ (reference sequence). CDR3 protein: CASSQGETQYF. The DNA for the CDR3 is TGTGCCAGCAGCCAGGGGGAGACCCAGTACTTC.

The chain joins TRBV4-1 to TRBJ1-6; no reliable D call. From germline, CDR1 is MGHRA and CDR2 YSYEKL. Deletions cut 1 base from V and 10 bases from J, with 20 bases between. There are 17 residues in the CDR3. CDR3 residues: CASSQGRQGYAYSPLHF. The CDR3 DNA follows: TGCGCCAGCAGCCAAGGGCGGCAAGGATATGCTTACTCACCCCTCCACTTT.

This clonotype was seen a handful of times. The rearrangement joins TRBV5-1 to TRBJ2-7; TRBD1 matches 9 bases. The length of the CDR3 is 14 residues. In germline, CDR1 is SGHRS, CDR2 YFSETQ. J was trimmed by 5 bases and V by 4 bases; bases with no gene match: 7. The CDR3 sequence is CASSLGQGYDEQYF. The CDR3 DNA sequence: TGCGCCAGCAGCCTAGGACAGGGGTACGACGAGCAGTACTTC.

The chain's CDR3 is CAISPEDNYGYTF. The CDR3 nucleotides read TGTGCCATCAGCCCTGAAGATAACTATGGCTACACCTTC. This sequence joins TRBV10-3 and TRBJ1-2; D call uncertain. Germline CDR1 ENHRY, CDR2 SYGVKD. V lost 6 bases and J 1 base, leaving 9 bases between the germline ends. This CDR3 region has 13 residues.

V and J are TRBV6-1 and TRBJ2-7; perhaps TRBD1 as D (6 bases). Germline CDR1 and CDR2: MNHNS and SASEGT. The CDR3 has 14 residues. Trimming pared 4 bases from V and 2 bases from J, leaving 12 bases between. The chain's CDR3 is CASSVMGAAYEQYF. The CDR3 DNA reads TGTGCCAGCAGTGTTATGGGGGCAGCCTACGAGCAGTACTTC.

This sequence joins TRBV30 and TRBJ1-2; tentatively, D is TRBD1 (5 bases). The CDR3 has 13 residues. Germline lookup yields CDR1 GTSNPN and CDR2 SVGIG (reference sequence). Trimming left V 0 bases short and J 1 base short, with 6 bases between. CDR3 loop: CAWSVGHNYGYTF. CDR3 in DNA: TGTGCCTGGAGTGTGGGGCATAACTATGGCTACACCTTC.

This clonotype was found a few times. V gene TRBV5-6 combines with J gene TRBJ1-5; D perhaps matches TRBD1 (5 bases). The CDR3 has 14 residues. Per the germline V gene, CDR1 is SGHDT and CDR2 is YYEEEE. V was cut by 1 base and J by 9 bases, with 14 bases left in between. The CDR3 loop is CASSLTGVLGPQHF. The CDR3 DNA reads TGTGCCAGCAGCTTGACAGGCGTTCTCGGGCCCCAGCATTTT.

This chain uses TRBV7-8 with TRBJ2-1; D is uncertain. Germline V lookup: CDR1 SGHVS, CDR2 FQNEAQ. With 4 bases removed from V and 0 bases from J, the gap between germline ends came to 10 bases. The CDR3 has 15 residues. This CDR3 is CASSSDGISYNEQFF. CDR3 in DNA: TGTGCCAGCAGCTCGGACGGAATCTCCTACAATGAGCAGTTCTTC.

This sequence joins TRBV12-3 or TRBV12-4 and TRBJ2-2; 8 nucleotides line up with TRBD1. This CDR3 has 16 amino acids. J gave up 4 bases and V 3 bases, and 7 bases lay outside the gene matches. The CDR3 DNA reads TGTGCCAGCAGTTTCGAGGACAGGGTTATCACCGGGGAGCTGTTTTTT. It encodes CASSFEDRVITGELFF.

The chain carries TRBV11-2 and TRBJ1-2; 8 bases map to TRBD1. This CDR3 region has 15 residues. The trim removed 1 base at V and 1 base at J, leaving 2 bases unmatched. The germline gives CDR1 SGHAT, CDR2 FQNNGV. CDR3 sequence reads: CASSLGDRYNYGYTF. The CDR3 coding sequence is TGTGCCAGCAGCTTAGGGGACAGGTATAACTATGGCTACACCTTC.

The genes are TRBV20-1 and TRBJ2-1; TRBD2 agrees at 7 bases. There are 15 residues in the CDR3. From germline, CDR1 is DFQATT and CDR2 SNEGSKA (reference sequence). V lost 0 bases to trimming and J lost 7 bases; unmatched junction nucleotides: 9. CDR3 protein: CSARDDFGRLNEQFF. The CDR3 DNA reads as TGCAGTGCTAGAGATGATTTCGGGAGGTTAAATGAGCAGTTCTTC.

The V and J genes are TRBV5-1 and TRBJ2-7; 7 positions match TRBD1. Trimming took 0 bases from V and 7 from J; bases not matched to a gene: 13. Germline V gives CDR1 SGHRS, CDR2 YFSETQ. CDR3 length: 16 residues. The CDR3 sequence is CASSLGPSGQLEEQYF. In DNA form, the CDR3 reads TGCGCCAGCAGCTTGGGGCCCTCGGGACAGTTGGAAGAGCAGTACTTC.

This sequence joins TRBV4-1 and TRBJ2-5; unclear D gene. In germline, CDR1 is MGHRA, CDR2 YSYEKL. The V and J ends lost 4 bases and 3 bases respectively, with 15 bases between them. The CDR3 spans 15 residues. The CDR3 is CASSLTPGVEETQYF. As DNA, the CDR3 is TGCGCCAGCAGCCTGACGCCAGGAGTGGAAGAGACCCAGTACTTC.

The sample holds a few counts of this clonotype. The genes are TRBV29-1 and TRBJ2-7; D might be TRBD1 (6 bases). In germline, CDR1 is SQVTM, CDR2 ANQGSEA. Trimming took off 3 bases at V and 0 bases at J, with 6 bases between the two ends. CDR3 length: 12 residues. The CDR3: CSVEDSSYEQYF. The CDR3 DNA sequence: TGCAGCGTTGAGGACAGCTCCTACGAGCAGTACTTC.

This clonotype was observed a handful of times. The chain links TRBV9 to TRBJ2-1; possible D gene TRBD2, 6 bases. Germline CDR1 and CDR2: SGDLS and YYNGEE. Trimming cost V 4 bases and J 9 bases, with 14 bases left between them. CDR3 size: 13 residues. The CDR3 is CASSSPQEGEQFF. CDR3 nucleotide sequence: TGTGCCAGCAGCTCCCCCCAGGAGGGTGAGCAGTTCTTC.

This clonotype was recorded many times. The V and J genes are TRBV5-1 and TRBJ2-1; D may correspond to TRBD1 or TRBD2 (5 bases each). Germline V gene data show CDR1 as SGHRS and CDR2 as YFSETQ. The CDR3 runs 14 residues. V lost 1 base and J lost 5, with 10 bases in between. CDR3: CASSLRQGDNEQFF. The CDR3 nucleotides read TGCGCCAGCAGCTTGAGGCAGGGAGACAATGAGCAGTTCTTC.

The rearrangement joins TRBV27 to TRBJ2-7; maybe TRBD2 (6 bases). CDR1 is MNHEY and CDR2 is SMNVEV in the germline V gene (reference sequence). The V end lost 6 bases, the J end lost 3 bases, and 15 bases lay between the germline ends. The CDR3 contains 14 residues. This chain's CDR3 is CASSFGGAIYEQYF. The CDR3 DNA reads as TGTGCCAGCAGCTTCGGCGGGGCAATCTACGAGCAGTACTTC.